The 29 T cell receptor beta chains given below trace back to one sample, sequenced in a study of T cells in Graves' hyperthyroidism and ophthalmopathy. What was amplified from RNA transcripts were TCR beta CDR3 regions. The primer set for the first-round RT-PCR of the TCR CDR3 was HTBI. TCRdb itself ran the multiplex PCR reads through MiXCR, one entry per CDR3 protein. The sample has more than 500,000 distinct CDR3 sequences, 14% to 15% seen once. Sequences were obtained from blood. These receptor sequences come from a woman aged 40 to 50 with Graves' ophthalmopathy.

There are many counts of this clonotype. The chain carries TRBV19 and TRBJ1-1; possible D gene TRBD1, 6 bases. V was cut by 6 bases and J by 5 bases, with 19 bases left in between. The CDR3 is 15 residues long. CDR1 is LNHDA, CDR2 SQIVND, per germline (reference sequence). The CDR3 DNA reads TGTGCCAGTAGCGTATGGGGGCTGAGGGGAACTGAAGCTTTCTTT. Translation gives CASSVWGLRGTEAFF. Using reference TRBV19 and TRBJ1-1 for the parts outside the CDR3, the full variable domain is DGGITQSPKYLFRKEGQNVTLSCEQNLNHDAMYWYRQDPGQGLRLIYYSQIVNDFQKGDIAEGYSVSREKKESFPLTVTSAQKNPTAFYLCASSVWGLRGTEAFFGQGTRLTVV.

The rearrangement uses TRBV7-8 and TRBJ1-1, with 10 bases lining up with TRBD1. The ends lost 4 bases at V and 6 bases at J; junction bases unmatched: 8. This CDR3 region has 15 residues. Germline lookup yields CDR1 SGHVS and CDR2 FQNEAQ. CDR3 loop: CASSSLDRGGSEAFF. The CDR3 nucleotides are TGTGCCAGCAGCTCATTGGACAGGGGGGGTTCTGAAGCTTTCTTT.

The table lists this clonotype with a few counts. The chain is built from TRBV12-3 or TRBV12-4 and TRBJ1-1; D possibly corresponds to TRBD1 (5 bases). With 5 bases removed from V and 4 bases from J, the gap between germline ends came to 11 bases. The CDR3 length is 13 residues. The DNA of the CDR3 is TGTGCCAGCAGTCGTAGACAGCGCACTGAAGCTTTCTTT. Amino acid sequence: CASSRRQRTEAFF.

The V gene is TRBV15, the J gene TRBJ1-1; possibly TRBD1 for D (5 bases). Trimming took 1 base from V and 4 from J, leaving 13 bases between them. The germline V gene encodes CDR1 LNHNV and CDR2 YYDKDF (reference sequence). This CDR3 is 15 amino acids long. The CDR3 nucleotides are TGTGCCACCAGCAGAGCTAAGGGGTCGGGCACTGAAGCTTTCTTT. This codes for CATSRAKGSGTEAFF. Full variable domain (missing parts from reference TRBV15 and TRBJ1-1): DAMVIQNPRYQVTQFGKPVTLSCSQTLNHNVMYWYQQKSSQAPKLLFHYYDKDFNNEADTPDNFQSRRPNTSFCFLDIRSPGLGDTAMYLCATSRAKGSGTEAFFGQGTRLTVV.

The table lists this clonotype with a few counts. The chain has TRBV5-1 and TRBJ1-1; 7 positions match TRBD1. The CDR3 has 14 amino acids. V was pared by 4 bases and J by 3 bases, with 6 bases of the junction left unmatched. Per germline, CDR1 SGHRS and CDR2 YFSETQ. CDR3 bases: TGCGCCAGCAGCCGTGGGACAGTGGACACTGAAGCTTTCTTT. Protein: CASSRGTVDTEAFF.

This clonotype was counted ten times or more. For the CDR3, the DNA is TGTGCCAGCAGCCTATCAGCGGGAGTGGGGCACGAGCAGTACTTC. It codes for CASSLSAGVGHEQYF. This sequence joins TRBV7-9 and TRBJ2-7; 8 bases fit TRBD2. J was trimmed by 5 bases and V by 5 bases; bases with no gene match: 11. The CDR3 is 15 residues long. Germline V gene lookup returns CDR1 SEHNR and CDR2 FQNEAQ (reference sequence). Variable domain in full (rest from reference TRBV7-9 and TRBJ2-7): DTGVSQNPRHKITKRGQNVTFRCDPISEHNRLYWYRQTLGQGPEFLTYFQNEAQLEKSRLLSDRFSAERPKGSFSTLEIQRTEQGDSAMYLCASSLSAGVGHEQYFGPGTRLTVT.

Ten or more counts support this clonotype. V gene TRBV29-1 combines with J gene TRBJ2-5; 13 bases match TRBD2. In germline, CDR1 is SQVTM, CDR2 ANQGSEA. The CDR3 runs 13 residues. Unmatched junction bases numbered 4, after V lost 7 bases and J lost 5 bases. CDR3 nucleotides: TGCAGCGCTGGACTAGCGGGAGTTGAGACCCAGTACTTC. It translates to CSAGLAGVETQYF.

The gene calls are TRBV20-1 and TRBJ2-7; D is unclear. Germline V lookup: CDR1 DFQATT, CDR2 SNEGSKA (reference sequence). V shed 5 bases and J shed 7 bases, with 12 bases lying between them. The CDR3 loop spans 11 amino acids. Written as DNA, the CDR3 is TGCAGTGCTGGCACCAAAGGGGAGCAGTACTTC. Protein sequence: CSAGTKGEQYF.

This clonotype was recorded at least ten times. The rearrangement joins TRBV14 to TRBJ1-1; TRBD1 agrees at 9 bases. V shed 5 bases, J shed 8 bases, and the junction held 15 bases outside the gene matches. This CDR3 is built from 16 residues. Germline CDR1 and CDR2: SGHDN and FVKESK. Here the CDR3 DNA reads TGTGCCAGCAGCGTCCGGGACAGGGCTCTCGAGGAAGAAGCTTTCTTT. Translated: CASSVRDRALEEEAFF.

This clonotype has ten or more counts. V usage is TRBV28 and J usage is TRBJ2-5, with D possibly matching TRBD1 (6 bases). Germline lookup yields CDR1 MDHEN and CDR2 SYDVKM. Deletions cut 3 bases from V and 4 bases from J, with 12 bases between. This CDR3 region has 14 residues. CDR3 sequence: CASSLWGRGETQYF. CDR3 DNA sequence: TGTGCCAGCAGTTTGTGGGGGCGTGGAGAGACCCAGTACTTC.

The V gene is TRBV12-3 or TRBV12-4, the J gene TRBJ2-2; TRBD1 is a possible D gene (7 bases). Trimming shortened V by 3 bases and J by 11 bases, and 19 bases separated the two germline ends. The CDR3 has 15 residues. CDR3: CASSFGTATAGELFF. In DNA form, the CDR3 reads TGTGCCAGCAGTTTTGGGACAGCCACCGCGGGAGAGCTGTTTTTT.

This clonotype appeared many times. The chain has TRBV4-2 and TRBJ2-7, with 7 bases identical to TRBD2. The CDR3 has 15 residues. The trim removed 6 bases at V and 3 bases at J, leaving 11 bases unmatched. Germline CDR1 and CDR2: LGHNA and YNFKEQ. This CDR3 reads CASSEAASGYYEQYF. CDR3 DNA: TGTGCCAGCAGTGAAGCCGCTAGCGGATACTACGAGCAGTACTTC.

The rearrangement uses TRBV20-1 and TRBJ2-7; 14 positions agree with TRBD2. After removal of 0 bases from V and 3 bases from J, the junction contained 13 bases not matched to a gene. CDR1 and CDR2 from the germline V gene are DFQATT and SNEGSKA (reference sequence). The CDR3 has 19 residues. The CDR3 DNA reads TGCAGTGCTAGAGATGAGTTCACCGGGACTAGCGGGAGAGGCTACGAGCAGTACTTC. Its translation is CSARDEFTGTSGRGYEQYF.

This clonotype was counted ten times or more. The chain links TRBV6-2 or TRBV6-3 to TRBJ1-5; TRBD1 aligns across 10 bases. V lost 6 bases to trimming and J lost 0 bases; unmatched junction nucleotides: 11. Germline CDR1 MNHEY, CDR2 SVGEGT. This CDR3 is built from 18 residues. Written as DNA, the CDR3 is TGTGCCAGCAGCCCGCCGGGGACAGGGGCTCGTAGCAATCAGCCCCAGCATTTT. This codes for CASSPPGTGARSNQPQHF.

This clonotype was recorded many times. The rearrangement joins TRBV5-1 to TRBJ1-2; D ambiguous. This CDR3 has 12 residues. The V gene's germline CDR1 is SGHRS and CDR2 YFSETQ. V was pared by 0 bases and J by 8 bases, with 8 bases between. The CDR3 here is CASSLEGSGYTF. CDR3 in DNA: TGCGCCAGCAGCTTGGAGGGTTCCGGCTACACCTTC.

This chain links TRBV4-2 with TRBJ1-1, with a tentative D call TRBD1 (5 bases). Germline V lookup: CDR1 LGHNA, CDR2 YNFKEQ. V lost 1 base to trimming and J lost 3 bases, with 9 bases between them. The CDR3 length is 14 residues. In nucleotides, the CDR3 is TGTGCCAGCAGCCAAGCCACAGGCGACACTGAAGCTTTCTTT. This encodes CASSQATGDTEAFF.

This clonotype showed up many times. The gene calls are TRBV20-1 and TRBJ2-7; D possibly corresponds to TRBD1 (6 bases). V was cut by 0 bases and J by 5 bases, with 14 bases left in between. Germline V CDR1 and CDR2: DFQATT, SNEGSKA (reference sequence). The CDR3 runs 14 residues. In DNA, the CDR3 is TGCAGTGCTAGAGATGTAACAGGGACAAACGAGCAGTACTTC. This sequence encodes CSARDVTGTNEQYF.

By share of the sample, this clonotype is medium-sized (0.01 to 0.1%). The rearrangement links TRBV12-3 or TRBV12-4 to TRBJ1-1, with 7 bases fitting TRBD1. This CDR3 spans 15 amino acids. Trimming cost V 2 bases and J 0 bases; bases outside gene matches: 3. The CDR3 here is CASSLRQGVNTEAFF. The CDR3 DNA reads as TGTGCCAGCAGTTTAAGACAGGGCGTGAACACTGAAGCTTTCTTT.

This clonotype occurred many times. The chain employs TRBV12-3 or TRBV12-4 and TRBJ2-5, with a weak D call TRBD1 (6 bases). Trimming cost V 1 base and J 6 bases, with 9 bases left between them. The CDR3 spans 13 residues. DNA for the CDR3: TGTGCCAGCAGTTTAGGGGGGCAACAGACCCAGTACTTC. It is translated as CASSLGGQQTQYF.

This clonotype has ten or more counts. V is TRBV6-5 and J is TRBJ2-7, with D perhaps assigned TRBD1 or TRBD2 (5 bases each). Germline lookup yields CDR1 MNHEY and CDR2 SVGAGI. CDR3 size: 14 residues. Trimming pared 5 bases from V and 5 bases from J, leaving 16 bases between. CDR3 protein: CASSRTGGYDEQYF. The DNA of the CDR3 is TGTGCCAGCAGTCGTACAGGAGGTTACGACGAGCAGTACTTC.

This clonotype was seen repeatedly, ten times or more. This chain connects TRBV10-1 to TRBJ2-7; D gene unclear. CDR3 size: 12 residues. The V and J ends lost 3 bases and 3 bases respectively, with 6 bases between them. Germline lookup yields CDR1 WNHNN and CDR2 SYGVQD (reference sequence). In DNA form, the CDR3 reads TGCGCCAGCAGTGACACGAACTACGAGCAGTACTTC. Its protein is CASSDTNYEQYF.

The sample holds many counts of this clonotype. The chain couples TRBV12-3 or TRBV12-4 to TRBJ2-7; unclear D gene. The ends were cut back, 5 bases at V and 7 bases at J, with 12 bases in the middle. CDR3 length equals 12 residues. DNA for the CDR3: TGTGCCAGCAGTCCTTCGGTCCCTGAGCAGTACTTC. The encoded protein is CASSPSVPEQYF.

This clonotype was counted many times. The V and J genes are TRBV19 and TRBJ1-2, with TRBD1 matching 10 bases. From germline, CDR1 is LNHDA and CDR2 SQIVND (reference sequence). This CDR3 spans 16 amino acids. V gave up 6 bases and J gave up 4 bases; unmatched junction bases: 11. The CDR3 DNA reads as TGTGCCAGTAGACGTAAGGTGGGACAGGGGACCTATGGCTACACCTTC. The encoded protein is CASRRKVGQGTYGYTF. Full variable domain (rest looked up from reference TRBV19 and TRBJ1-2): DGGITQSPKYLFRKEGQNVTLSCEQNLNHDAMYWYRQDPGQGLRLIYYSQIVNDFQKGDIAEGYSVSREKKESFPLTVTSAQKNPTAFYLCASRRKVGQGTYGYTFGSGTRLTVV.

The V gene is TRBV5-1, the J gene TRBJ1-2; 10 nucleotides align to TRBD1. The germline CDR1 and CDR2 sequences are SGHRS and YFSETQ. With V trimmed by 6 bases and J by 2 bases, 4 bases remained unmatched. CDR3 length: 14 amino acids. This CDR3 is CASTWTGGNYGYTF. The CDR3 DNA reads TGCGCCAGCACGTGGACAGGGGGGAACTATGGCTACACCTTC.

This clonotype has more than one count but fewer than ten. The gene calls are TRBV24-1 and TRBJ2-3; D is unresolved. V dropped 12 bases and J dropped 15 bases, with 15 bases sitting between them. The germline gives CDR1 KGHDR, CDR2 SFDVKD. The CDR3 consists of 9 residues. The CDR3 nucleotides are TGTGCCGTACCTCCTACGCCTTATTTT. Protein: CAVPPTPYF.

This clonotype showed up many times. The chain is built from TRBV6-2 or TRBV6-3 and TRBJ2-5; a possible D gene is TRBD1 (5 bases). The V gene lost 4 bases and the J gene lost 5 bases, with 14 bases spanning the gap. Germline CDR1 MNHEY, CDR2 SVGEGT. The CDR3 is 14 residues long. This CDR3 is CASSSRQPMETQYF. The CDR3, as DNA: TGTGCCAGCAGTTCCCGACAGCCGATGGAGACCCAGTACTTC.

This clonotype showed up many times. The rearrangement joins TRBV28 to TRBJ1-2, with D maybe TRBD1 (6 bases). Trimming shortened V by 8 bases and J by 2 bases, and 9 bases separated the two germline ends. CDR1 is MDHEN and CDR2 is SYDVKM in the germline V gene. The CDR3 contains 12 residues. This CDR3 reads CASGQGNYGYTF. CDR3 DNA: TGTGCCAGCGGCCAGGGGAACTATGGCTACACCTTC.

The V gene is TRBV12-3 or TRBV12-4, the J gene TRBJ1-5; possible D gene TRBD1, 5 bases. This CDR3 spans 15 amino acids. V was cut by 6 bases and J by 7 bases, with 19 bases left in between. The CDR3: CASRGVGGAGQPQHF. The DNA of the CDR3 is TGTGCCAGCAGGGGGGTGGGGGGTGCTGGGCAGCCCCAGCATTTT.

V gene TRBV15 combines with J gene TRBJ2-2; D assignment may be TRBD1 or TRBD2 (6 bases each). This CDR3 comprises 19 residues. The germline gives CDR1 LNHNV, CDR2 YYDKDF (reference sequence). V was trimmed by 2 bases and J by 4 bases, leaving 23 bases between them. CDR3 region: CATSRYPTGQGRTTGELFF. In DNA, the CDR3 is TGTGCCACCAGCAGATACCCCACCGGTCAGGGGAGGACCACCGGGGAGCTGTTTTTT.